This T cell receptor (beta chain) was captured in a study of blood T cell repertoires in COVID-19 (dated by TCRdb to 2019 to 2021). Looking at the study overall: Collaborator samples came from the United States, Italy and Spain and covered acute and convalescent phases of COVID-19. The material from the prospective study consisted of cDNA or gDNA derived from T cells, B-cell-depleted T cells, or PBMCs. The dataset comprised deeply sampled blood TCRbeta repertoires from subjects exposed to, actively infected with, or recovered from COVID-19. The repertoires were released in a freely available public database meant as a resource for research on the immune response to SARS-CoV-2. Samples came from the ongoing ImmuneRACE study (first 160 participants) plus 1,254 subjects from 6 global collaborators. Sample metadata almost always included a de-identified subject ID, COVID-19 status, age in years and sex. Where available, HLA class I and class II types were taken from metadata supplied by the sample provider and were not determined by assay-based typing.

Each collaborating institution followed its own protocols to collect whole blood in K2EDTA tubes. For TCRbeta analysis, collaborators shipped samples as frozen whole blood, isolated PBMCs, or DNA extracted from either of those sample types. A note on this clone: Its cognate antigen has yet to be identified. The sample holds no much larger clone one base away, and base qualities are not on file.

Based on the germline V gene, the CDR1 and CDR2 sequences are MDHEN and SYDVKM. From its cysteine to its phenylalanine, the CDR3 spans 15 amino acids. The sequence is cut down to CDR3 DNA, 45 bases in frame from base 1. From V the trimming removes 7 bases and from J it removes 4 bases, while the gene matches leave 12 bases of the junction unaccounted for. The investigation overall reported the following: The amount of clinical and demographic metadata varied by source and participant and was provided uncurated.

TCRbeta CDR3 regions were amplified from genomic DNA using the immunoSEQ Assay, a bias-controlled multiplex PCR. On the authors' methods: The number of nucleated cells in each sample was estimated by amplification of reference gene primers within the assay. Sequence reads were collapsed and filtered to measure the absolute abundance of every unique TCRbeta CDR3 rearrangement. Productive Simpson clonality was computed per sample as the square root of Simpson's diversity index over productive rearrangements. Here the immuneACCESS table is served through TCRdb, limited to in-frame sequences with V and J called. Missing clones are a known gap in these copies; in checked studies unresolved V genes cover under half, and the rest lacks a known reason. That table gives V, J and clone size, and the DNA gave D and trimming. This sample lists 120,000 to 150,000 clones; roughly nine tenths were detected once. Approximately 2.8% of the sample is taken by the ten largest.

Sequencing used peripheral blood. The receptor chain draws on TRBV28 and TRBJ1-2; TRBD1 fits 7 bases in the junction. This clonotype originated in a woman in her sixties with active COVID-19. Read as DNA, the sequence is TGTGCCAGCACCCACCGGGACAGAACCTCCTATGGCTACACCTTC. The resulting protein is CASTHRDRTSYGYTF.